This TCR beta chain was captured by sequencing in a study of blood T cell repertoires in COVID-19. The germline CDR1 and CDR2 sequences are LGHDT and YNNKEL (reference sequence). This CDR3 comprises 14 residues. V gave up 3 bases and J gave up 9 bases; unmatched junction bases: 4. In the original workflow: Counts of nucleated cells, estimated from reference gene primer amplification, were obtained. Assay used: immunoSEQ multiplex PCR; TCRdb lists only in-frame clones, some missing. Clone size and V and J calls were adopted from that table, with D and trimming inferred from the DNA. The sample holds approximately 75,000 clones; 80% to 85% are singletons and the top ten take roughly 9.7%. This clone has only a few counts.

This clonotype was sampled from an elderly woman with acute or convalescent COVID-19. The V call is TRBV3-1 (or the pseudogene TRBV3-2), the J call TRBJ2-3; 12 bases are shared with TRBD2. Sequencing was carried out using peripheral blood. The CDR3 region is CASSQASGGATQYF. DNA of the CDR3: TGTGCCAGCAGCCAGGCTAGCGGGGGGGCGACGCAGTATTTT.